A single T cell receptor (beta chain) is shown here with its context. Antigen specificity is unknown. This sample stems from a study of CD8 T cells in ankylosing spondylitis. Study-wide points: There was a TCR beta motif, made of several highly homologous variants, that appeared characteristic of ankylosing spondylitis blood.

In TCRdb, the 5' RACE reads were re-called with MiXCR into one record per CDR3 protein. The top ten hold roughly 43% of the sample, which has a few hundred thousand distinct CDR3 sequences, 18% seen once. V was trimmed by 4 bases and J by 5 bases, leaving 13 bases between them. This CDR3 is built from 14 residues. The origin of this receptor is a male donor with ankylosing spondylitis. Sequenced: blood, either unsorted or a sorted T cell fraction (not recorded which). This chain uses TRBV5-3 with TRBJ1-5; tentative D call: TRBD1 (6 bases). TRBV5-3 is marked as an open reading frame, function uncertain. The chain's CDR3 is CARSPGGGHQPQHF. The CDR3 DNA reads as TGTGCCAGAAGCCCGGGAGGGGGGCATCAGCCCCAGCATTTT.